This T cell receptor beta chain was sequenced for a study of tumor-infiltrating lymphocytes in primary liver carcinoma. Background on the study: Samples produced roughly 3.65 to 7.5 million productive TCRbeta reads, comparable across tissue types. Study results and limitations: Against blood, tumors held a significantly higher top-250-clone fraction (p = 0.039).

As concerns this clonotype: The antigen is unknown. An end of the junction differs from the germline gene, which may be a read error.

Per the germline V gene, CDR1 is SGHRS and CDR2 is YFSETQ. The length of the CDR3 is 14 residues. Priming with a constant-region primer yielded TCR beta cDNA from around 540 ng total RNA. Slightly modified ARM-PCR with three nested multiplex PCR rounds yielded TCR beta libraries. TRBV1-TRBV30 forward and Cbeta reverse primers drove the first two roughly 11-cycle rounds. TCRdb called the multiplex PCR reads again in MiXCR, with one record for every CDR3 protein. The data hold about 310,000 distinct CDR3 sequences, with 45% to 70% observed a single time. The study extracted blood RNA from unsorted whole blood and also extracted germline DNA.

The sequence was collected from a woman aged 25 to 45 with primary liver carcinoma and hepatitis B virus infection. This sequence joins TRBV5-1 and TRBJ2-3; the D gene is possibly TRBD1 (6 bases). Sequenced material: peripheral blood. Here the CDR3 reads CASSLDRPTDTQYF. The CDR3 DNA reads TGTGCCAGCTCACTTGACAGGCCCACAGATACGCAGTATTTT.